This entry is about one TCR beta chain. The data belong to a study of OX40 agonist ivuxolimab in advanced cancers. The wider study: Patients were given ivuxolimab, an antibody that agonizes OX40 (CD134).

Data came from immunoSEQ multiplex PCR; TCRdb stores just in-frame clones and leaves some out. The sample consists of tens of thousands of clones, roughly 80% of them appearing once. Baseline, cycle 4 day 1, and cycle 7 day 1 were the blood sampling points. Trimming cost V 4 bases and J 4 bases; bases outside gene matches: 11. CDR1 SGDLS and CDR2 YYNGEE come from the germline V gene. This CDR3 contains 16 residues. The chain employs TRBV9 and TRBJ2-1, with 7 bases that match TRBD2. The sample in question was CD4+ or CD8+ T cells sorted from blood, obtained in a trial of the OX40 agonist ivuxolimab. This sequence originates from an adult with an advanced solid tumor such as melanoma, head and neck, liver or kidney cancer. CDR3 bases: TGTGCCAGCAGCCGAGGAGGGCTAGCGGTATACAATGAGCAGTTCTTC. Its protein product is CASSRGGLAVYNEQFF. Looking up the rest from reference TRBV9 and TRBJ2-1 gives the full variable domain: DSGVTQTPKHLITATGQRVTLRCSPRSGDLSVYWYQQSLDQGLQFLIQYYNGEERAKGNILERFSAQQFPDLHSELNLSSLELGDSALYFCASSRGGLAVYNEQFFGPGTRLTVL.